Here is one T cell receptor (beta chain) with its context. Its target is not known. This sample is part of a study of CD8+ T cells in alopecia areata. Study results and caveats: Throughout tofacitinib, many expanded lesional clones continued to persist in scalp and blood.

Germline V CDR1 and CDR2: SEHNR, FQNEAQ (reference sequence). V was clipped by 5 bases and J by 7 bases, with 11 bases between them. The CDR3 is 13 residues long. RNA, once extracted, was reverse transcribed into cDNA for use as the sequencing template. TCRdb keeps only in-frame clones here, not all; method: immunoSEQ multiplex PCR. Of approximately 180,000 clones detected, 50% to 75% appear once; the ten largest clones hold approximately 16%. Indicated treatment: oral pan-JAK inhibitor, 5-10 mg twice daily. Source: CD4+ T cells sorted from blood, taken at roughly week 58, from a patient treated with tofacitinib. V usage is TRBV7-9 and J usage is TRBJ1-4; the D is unclear. The clonotype originates from a human donor with alopecia areata. This CDR3 is CASSPKTTEKLFF. The CDR3 DNA reads TGTGCCAGCAGCCCCAAAACGACTGAAAAACTGTTTTTT. The entire variable domain, with the rest obtained from reference TRBV7-9 and TRBJ1-4, is as follows: DTGVSQNPRHKITKRGQNVTFRCDPISEHNRLYWYRQTLGQGPEFLTYFQNEAQLEKSRLLSDRFSAERPKGSFSTLEIQRTEQGDSAMYLCASSPKTTEKLFFGSGTQLSVL.